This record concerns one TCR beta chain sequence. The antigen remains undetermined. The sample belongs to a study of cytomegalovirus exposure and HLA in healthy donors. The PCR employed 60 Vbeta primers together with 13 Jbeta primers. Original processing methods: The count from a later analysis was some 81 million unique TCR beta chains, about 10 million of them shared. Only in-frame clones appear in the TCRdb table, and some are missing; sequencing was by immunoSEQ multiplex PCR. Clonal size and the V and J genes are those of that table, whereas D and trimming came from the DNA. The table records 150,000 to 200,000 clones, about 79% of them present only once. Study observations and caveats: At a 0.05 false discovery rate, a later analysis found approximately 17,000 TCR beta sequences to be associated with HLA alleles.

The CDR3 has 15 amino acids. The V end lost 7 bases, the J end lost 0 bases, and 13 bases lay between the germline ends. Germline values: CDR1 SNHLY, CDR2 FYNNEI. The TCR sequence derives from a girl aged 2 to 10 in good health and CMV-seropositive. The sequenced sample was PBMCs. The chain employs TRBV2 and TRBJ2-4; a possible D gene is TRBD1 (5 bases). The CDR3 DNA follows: TGTGCCAGCACTCAGACAGAGTTAGCCAAAAACATTCAGTACTTC. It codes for CASTQTELAKNIQYF.